Presented here are 16 T cell receptor beta chains from one specimen sequenced in a study of T cells after yellow fever vaccination. TCRdb re-called the 5' RACE reads through MiXCR, storing one row per CDR3 protein. The sample lists 610,000 or so distinct CDR3 sequences, 10% to 15% seen once, with about 15% in the top ten. The material sequenced was PBMCs, taken on the day of the yellow fever booster vaccination. Receptor source: a man aged 30-40 years who received the YFV17D yellow fever vaccine.

This clonotype has ten or more counts. This sequence joins TRBV29-1 and TRBJ2-7, with 10 bases that match TRBD2. This CDR3 is built from 15 residues. The germline V gene encodes CDR1 SQVTM and CDR2 ANQGSEA. After removal of 3 bases from V and 0 bases from J, the junction contained 5 bases not matched to a gene. The CDR3 protein is CSVELAGDPSYEQYF. The CDR3 DNA follows: TGCAGCGTTGAGCTAGCGGGAGATCCCTCCTACGAGCAGTACTTC.

This chain joins TRBV5-1 and TRBJ2-3; D may be TRBD2 (7 bases). This CDR3 has 16 residues. The germline CDR1 and CDR2 sequences are SGHRS and YFSETQ. V dropped 6 bases and J dropped 4 bases, with 21 bases sitting between them. CDR3 sequence (DNA): TGCGCCAGCAAGTTACCAGGGGCGGGAGTGGCAGATACGCAGTATTTT. Its translation is CASKLPGAGVADTQYF. Variable domain in full (rest from reference TRBV5-1 and TRBJ2-3): KAGVTQTPRYLIKTRGQQVTLSCSPISGHRSVSWYQQTPGQGLQFLFEYFSETQRNKGNFPGRFSGRQFSNSRSEMNVSTLELGDSALYLCASKLPGAGVADTQYFGPGTRLTVL.

This clonotype was counted a few times. The chain uses TRBV18 and TRBJ2-7; maybe TRBD1 (5 bases). V gave up 2 bases and J gave up 0 bases, with 14 bases separating them. This CDR3 has 16 amino acids. Germline V gene lookup returns CDR1 KGHSH and CDR2 LQKENI. The DNA of the CDR3 is TGTGCCAGCTCACCAGGATCGGACACCTACTCCTACGAGCAGTACTTC. Translation: CASSPGSDTYSYEQYF.

This clonotype was counted between two and nine times. The rearrangement uses TRBV12-3 or TRBV12-4 and TRBJ2-3; 13 bases match TRBD2. The ends lost 4 bases at V and 3 bases at J; junction bases unmatched: 7. The CDR3 runs 17 residues. CDR3 sequence: CASSSRTSGSQTDTQYF. The CDR3 nucleotides read TGTGCCAGCAGTTCCCGGACTAGCGGGAGTCAAACAGATACGCAGTATTTT.

This clonotype has more than one count but fewer than ten. This chain joins TRBV7-9 and TRBJ2-7; TRBD2 matches 14 bases. The germline CDR1 and CDR2 sequences are SEHNR and FQNEAQ (reference sequence). The CDR3 is 16 amino acids. V trimming: 5 bases; J trimming: 0 bases; junction bases outside the gene matches: 3. CDR3 coding DNA: TGTGCCAGCAGCCCGGGACTAGCGGGGGACTCCTACGAGCAGTACTTC. Translated, it gives CASSPGLAGDSYEQYF. Complete variable domain (other parts from reference TRBV7-9 and TRBJ2-7): DTGVSQNPRHKITKRGQNVTFRCDPISEHNRLYWYRQTLGQGPEFLTYFQNEAQLEKSRLLSDRFSAERPKGSFSTLEIQRTEQGDSAMYLCASSPGLAGDSYEQYFGPGTRLTVT.

In its sample, this clonotype was seen a few times. The chain couples TRBV24-1 to TRBJ2-2; the D is unclear. The V and J ends lost 0 bases and 0 bases respectively, with 16 bases between them. The CDR3 totals 19 residues. Germline lookup yields CDR1 KGHDR and CDR2 SFDVKD. The CDR3 DNA reads TGTGCCACCAGTGATTTGTCCCCAGGTAGAAACGCGAACACCGGGGAGCTGTTTTTT. Its translation: CATSDLSPGRNANTGELFF.

This clonotype was detected a few times. This sequence joins TRBV28 and TRBJ2-7; tentative D call: TRBD2 (6 bases). Trimming removed 6 bases from V and 2 bases from J, with 17 bases in between. The length of the CDR3 is 15 residues. Germline CDR1 reads MDHEN; CDR2 reads SYDVKM. DNA of the CDR3: TGTGCCAGCAGCGGGTTGCGGGGACTGACCTACGAGCAGTACTTC. Translation gives CASSGLRGLTYEQYF.

This clonotype occurred a few times. This chain connects TRBV20-1 to TRBJ2-3; 12 positions agree with TRBD2. The V gene end was trimmed by 1 base and the J gene end by 1 base; junction bases not matched to a gene: 9. Per the germline V gene, CDR1 is DFQATT and CDR2 is SNEGSKA (reference sequence). This CDR3 is 18 amino acids long. DNA for the CDR3: TGCAGTGCTAGAGCCCCTACTTCTAGCGGGAGGGGCACAGATACGCAGTATTTT. Encoded protein: CSARAPTSSGRGTDTQYF.

The chain links TRBV5-1 to TRBJ1-5, with D uncertain. CDR1 is SGHRS, CDR2 YFSETQ, per germline. The V and J ends lost 4 bases and 0 bases respectively, with 11 bases between them. This CDR3 has 15 residues. The CDR3 spells CASSPTPYSNQPQHF. The DNA for the CDR3 is TGCGCCAGCAGCCCCACCCCCTATAGCAATCAGCCCCAGCATTTT.

This chain connects TRBV7-2 to TRBJ2-5, with a possible D match to TRBD2 (6 bases). Deletions cut 5 bases from V and 2 bases from J, with 18 bases between. The CDR3 extends over 16 amino acids. Germline CDR1 and CDR2: SGHTA and FQGNSA. CDR3 coding DNA: TGTGCCAGCAGCGGAGGGGCGCTGGCACCACAAGAGACCCAGTACTTC. Its protein is CASSGGALAPQETQYF.

Only a few counts were recorded for this clonotype. The J gene is TRBJ2-2, the V gene TRBV15, with 7 bases identical to TRBD1. Germline trimming cut 5 bases from V and 2 bases from J; bases unmatched to any gene: 5. The CDR3 totals 15 residues. The germline CDR1 and CDR2 sequences are LNHNV and YYDKDF (reference sequence). The CDR3, as DNA: TGTGCCACCAGCTCCCGGACAGGAAACACCGGGGAGCTGTTTTTT. Its protein product is CATSSRTGNTGELFF.

This chain joins TRBV20-1 and TRBJ2-1, with 8 bases lining up with TRBD2. This CDR3 comprises 15 residues. Germline assignment: CDR1 DFQATT and CDR2 SNEGSKA (reference sequence). V lost 6 bases to trimming and J lost 2 bases; unmatched junction nucleotides: 9. The CDR3 DNA reads TGCAGTGCCCGGAGGCTCGGGAGGGCCTACAATGAGCAGTTCTTC. Residues: CSARRLGRAYNEQFF.

This clonotype was recorded a few times. The chain carries TRBV4-1 and TRBJ2-5; D may be TRBD1 (6 bases). Deletions cut 6 bases from V and 0 bases from J, with 14 bases between. Germline lookup yields CDR1 MGHRA and CDR2 YSYEKL. The CDR3 is 15 residues long. The CDR3 sequence: CASRHTGQYQETQYF. DNA for the CDR3: TGCGCCAGCAGGCATACAGGACAGTACCAAGAGACCCAGTACTTC.

The J gene is TRBJ1-1, the V gene TRBV20-1, with 7 bases identical to TRBD1. Germline values: CDR1 DFQATT, CDR2 SNEGSKA (reference sequence). The CDR3 runs to 12 residues. V trimming: 2 bases; J trimming: 6 bases; junction bases outside the gene matches: 3. CDR3 residues: CSARKTGSEAFF. In nucleotides, the CDR3 is TGCAGTGCTAGAAAGACAGGGTCTGAAGCTTTCTTT.

The V gene is TRBV20-1, the J gene TRBJ1-4, with unresolved D. Trimming removed 6 bases at V and 6 bases at J, with 17 bases between. The CDR3 consists of 14 residues. Germline lookup yields CDR1 DFQATT and CDR2 SNEGSKA (reference sequence). In nucleotides, the CDR3 is TGCAGTGCAAAGAAGGACGTGCCCGATGAAAAACTGTTTTTT. This sequence encodes CSAKKDVPDEKLFF.

This clonotype showed up just a few times. The chain employs TRBV6-2 or TRBV6-3 and TRBJ2-1; 9 bases are shared with TRBD2. The CDR3 sequence is 14 residues long. CDR1 and CDR2 from the germline V gene are MNHEY and SVGEGT. V shed 2 bases and J 10 bases; nucleotides not matched to a gene: 6. CDR3 bases: TGTGCCAGCAGTTACCCGGGACTAGCACCCGAGCAGTTCTTC. Its protein is CASSYPGLAPEQFF.